The TCR beta chain described here comes from a study of blood T cell repertoires in COVID-19. Per the germline V gene, CDR1 is PRHDT and CDR2 is FYEKMQ (reference sequence). V trimming: 5 bases; J trimming: 7 bases; junction bases outside the gene matches: 7. This CDR3 has 14 residues. TCRdb keeps only in-frame clones here, not all; method: immunoSEQ multiplex PCR. The sample gives about 130,000 clones, more than 75% of which show up once; over 10% is in the top ten. This chain links TRBV13 with TRBJ1-4; 7 positions agree with TRBD1. The specimen sequenced was peripheral blood. This TCR was recovered from a woman between 65 and 79 years old with COVID-19, enrolled during active disease. CDR3 sequence: CASSRRDRIEKLFF. For the CDR3, the DNA is TGTGCCAGCAGCCGCCGGGACAGAATTGAAAAACTGTTTTTT.